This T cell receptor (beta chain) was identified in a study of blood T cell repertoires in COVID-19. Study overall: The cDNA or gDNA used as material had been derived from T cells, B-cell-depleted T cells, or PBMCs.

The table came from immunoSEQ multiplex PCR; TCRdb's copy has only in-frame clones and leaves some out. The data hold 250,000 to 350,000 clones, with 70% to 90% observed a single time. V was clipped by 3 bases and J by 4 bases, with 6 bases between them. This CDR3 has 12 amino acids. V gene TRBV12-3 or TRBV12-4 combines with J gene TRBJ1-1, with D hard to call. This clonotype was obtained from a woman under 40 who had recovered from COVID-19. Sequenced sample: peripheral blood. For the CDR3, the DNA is TGTGCCAGCAGTTTGGGCAGCACTGAAGCTTTCTTT. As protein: CASSLGSTEAFF.